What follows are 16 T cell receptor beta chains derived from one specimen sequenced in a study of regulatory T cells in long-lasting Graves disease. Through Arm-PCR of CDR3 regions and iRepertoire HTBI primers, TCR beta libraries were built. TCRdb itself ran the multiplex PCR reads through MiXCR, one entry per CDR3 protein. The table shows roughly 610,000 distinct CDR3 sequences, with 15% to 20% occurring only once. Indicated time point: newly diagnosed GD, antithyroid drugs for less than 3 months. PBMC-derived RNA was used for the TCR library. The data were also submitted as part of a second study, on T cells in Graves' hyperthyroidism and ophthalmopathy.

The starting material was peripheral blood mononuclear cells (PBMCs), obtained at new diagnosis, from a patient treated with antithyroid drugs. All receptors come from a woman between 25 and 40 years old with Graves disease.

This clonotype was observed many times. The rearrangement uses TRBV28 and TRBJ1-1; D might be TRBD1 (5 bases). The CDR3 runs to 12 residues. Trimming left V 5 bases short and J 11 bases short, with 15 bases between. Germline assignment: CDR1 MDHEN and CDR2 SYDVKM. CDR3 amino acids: CASSRPGLGAFF. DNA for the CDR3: TGTGCCAGCAGTCGACCGGGACTCGGGGCTTTCTTT.

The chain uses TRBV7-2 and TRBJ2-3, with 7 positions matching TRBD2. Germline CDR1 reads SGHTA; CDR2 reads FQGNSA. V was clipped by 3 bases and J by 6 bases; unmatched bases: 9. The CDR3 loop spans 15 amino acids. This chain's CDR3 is CASSFKRGRPDTQYF. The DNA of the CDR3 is TGTGCCAGCAGCTTTAAGCGGGGACGTCCCGATACGCAGTATTTT.

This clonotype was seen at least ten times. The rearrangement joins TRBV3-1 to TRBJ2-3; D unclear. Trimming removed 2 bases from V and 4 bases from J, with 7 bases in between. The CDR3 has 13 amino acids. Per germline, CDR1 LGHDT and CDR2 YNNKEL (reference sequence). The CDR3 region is CASSQLRADTQYF. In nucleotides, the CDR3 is TGTGCCAGCAGCCAATTAAGGGCAGATACGCAGTATTTT.

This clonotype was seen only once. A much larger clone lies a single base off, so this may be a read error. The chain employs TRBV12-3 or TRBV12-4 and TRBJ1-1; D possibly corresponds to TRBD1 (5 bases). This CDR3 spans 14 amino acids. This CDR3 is CVSSFGAMNTEAFF. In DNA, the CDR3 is TGTGTCAGCAGTTTTGGGGCCATGAACACTGAAGCTTTCTTT.

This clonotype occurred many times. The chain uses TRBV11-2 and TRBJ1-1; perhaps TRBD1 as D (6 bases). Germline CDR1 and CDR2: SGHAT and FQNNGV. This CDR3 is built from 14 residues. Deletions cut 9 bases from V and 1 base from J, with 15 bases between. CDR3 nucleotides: TGTGCCAGTTGTAGTCGACAGGCGAACACTGAAGCTTTCTTT. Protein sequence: CASCSRQANTEAFF.

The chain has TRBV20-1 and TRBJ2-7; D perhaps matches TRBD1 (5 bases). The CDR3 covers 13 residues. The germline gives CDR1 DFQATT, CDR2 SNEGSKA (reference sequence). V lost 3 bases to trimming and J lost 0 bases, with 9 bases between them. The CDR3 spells CSARSDSSYEQYF. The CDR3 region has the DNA TGCAGTGCTAGGAGTGACAGCTCCTACGAGCAGTACTTC.

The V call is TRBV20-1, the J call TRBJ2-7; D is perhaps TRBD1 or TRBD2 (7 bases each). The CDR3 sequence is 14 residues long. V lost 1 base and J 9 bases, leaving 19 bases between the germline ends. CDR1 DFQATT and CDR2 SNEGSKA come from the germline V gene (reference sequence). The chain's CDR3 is CSARVATGSGGQYF. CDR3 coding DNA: TGCAGTGCTAGAGTCGCGACAGGGTCGGGAGGGCAGTACTTC.

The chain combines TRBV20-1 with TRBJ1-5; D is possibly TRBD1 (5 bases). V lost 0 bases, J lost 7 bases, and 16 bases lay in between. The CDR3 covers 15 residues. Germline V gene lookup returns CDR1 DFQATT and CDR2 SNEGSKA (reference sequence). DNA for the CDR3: TGCAGTGCTAGAGATGGAGTGCGCGGGGGGCAGCCCCAGCATTTT. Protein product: CSARDGVRGGQPQHF.

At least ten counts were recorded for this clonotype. The CDR3 is CASSLPQGSPYEQYF. The DNA of the CDR3 is TGTGCCAGCAGTTTACCTCAGGGTTCTCCCTACGAGCAGTACTTC. The J gene is TRBJ2-7, the V gene TRBV28; a weak D match, TRBD1 (5 bases). Germline CDR1 is MDHEN and CDR2 is SYDVKM. Trimming stripped 2 bases from V and 2 bases from J, with 13 bases between. The CDR3 runs 15 residues. The whole variable domain, filled in from reference TRBV28 and TRBJ2-7, reads DVKVTQSSRYLVKRTGEKVFLECVQDMDHENMFWYRQDPGLGLRLIYFSYDVKMKEKGDIPEGYSVSREKKERFSLILESASTNQTSMYLCASSLPQGSPYEQYFGPGTRLTVT.

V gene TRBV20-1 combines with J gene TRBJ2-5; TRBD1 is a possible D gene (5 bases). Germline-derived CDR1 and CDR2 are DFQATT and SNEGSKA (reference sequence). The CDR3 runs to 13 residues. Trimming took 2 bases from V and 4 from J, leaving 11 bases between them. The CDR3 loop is CSARMWGTETQYF. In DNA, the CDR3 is TGCAGTGCTAGAATGTGGGGCACAGAGACCCAGTACTTC.

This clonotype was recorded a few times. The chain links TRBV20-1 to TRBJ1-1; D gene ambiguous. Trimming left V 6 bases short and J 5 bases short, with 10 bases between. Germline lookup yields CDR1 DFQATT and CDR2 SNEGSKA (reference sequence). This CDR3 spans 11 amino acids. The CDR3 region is CSADLGTEAFF. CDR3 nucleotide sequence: TGCAGTGCCGACCTTGGGACTGAAGCTTTCTTT.

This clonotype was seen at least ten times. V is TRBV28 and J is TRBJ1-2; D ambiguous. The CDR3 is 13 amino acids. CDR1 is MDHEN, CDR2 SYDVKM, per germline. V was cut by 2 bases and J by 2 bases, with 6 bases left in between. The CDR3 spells CASSLTENYGYTF. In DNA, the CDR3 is TGTGCCAGCAGTTTAACAGAAAACTATGGCTACACCTTC.

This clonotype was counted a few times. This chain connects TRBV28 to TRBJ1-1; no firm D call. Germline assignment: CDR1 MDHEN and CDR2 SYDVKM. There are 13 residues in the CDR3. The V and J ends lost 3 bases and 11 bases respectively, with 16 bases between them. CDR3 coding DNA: TGTGCCAGCAGTTTCCTAACCTATTCCGAGGCTTTCTTT. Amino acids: CASSFLTYSEAFF.

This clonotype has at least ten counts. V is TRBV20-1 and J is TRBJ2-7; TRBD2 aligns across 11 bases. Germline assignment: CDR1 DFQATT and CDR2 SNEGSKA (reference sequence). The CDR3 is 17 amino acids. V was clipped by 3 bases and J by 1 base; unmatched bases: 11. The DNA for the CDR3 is TGCAGTGCTAGTTCTGGTGTGCCTAGCGGGAGGTCCTACGAGCAGTACTTC. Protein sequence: CSASSGVPSGRSYEQYF.

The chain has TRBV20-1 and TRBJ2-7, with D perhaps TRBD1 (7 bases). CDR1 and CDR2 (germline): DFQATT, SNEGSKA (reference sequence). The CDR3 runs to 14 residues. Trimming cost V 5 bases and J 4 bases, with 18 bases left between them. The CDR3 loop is CSAQYQGGIYEQYF. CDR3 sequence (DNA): TGCAGTGCTCAGTATCAGGGGGGCATATACGAGCAGTACTTC.

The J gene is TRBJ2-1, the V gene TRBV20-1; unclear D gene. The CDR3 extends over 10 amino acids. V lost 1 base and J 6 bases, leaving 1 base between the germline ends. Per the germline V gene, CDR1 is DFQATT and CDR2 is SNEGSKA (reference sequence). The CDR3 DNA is TGCAGTGCTAGAGTCAATGAGCAGTTCTTC. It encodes CSARVNEQFF.